The 24 T cell receptor beta chains listed next were all sequenced from one sample in a study of technical replicates of blood from several donors. Assay: immunoSEQ multiplex PCR; the TCRdb copy retains only in-frame clones and omits some. This table has approximately 70,000 clones, just under 97% appearing once. The sequenced material came from T cells isolated from PBMCs. The source of these receptors is a human donor in good health.

This rearrangement joins TRBV2 to TRBJ2-1, with 9 bases aligning to TRBD2. The CDR3 length is 17 residues. Germline V lookup: CDR1 SNHLY, CDR2 FYNNEI. Trimming cost V 4 bases and J 4 bases; bases outside gene matches: 11. CDR3 protein: CASSGLAGFGIYNEQFF. The DNA for the CDR3 is TGTGCCAGCAGTGGCCTAGCGGGATTCGGGATATACAATGAGCAGTTCTTC. Combining the CDR3 with reference TRBV2 and TRBJ2-1 gives the whole variable domain EPEVTQTPSHQVTQMGQEVILRCVPISNHLYFYWYRQILGQKVEFLVSFYNNEISEKSEIFDDQFSVERPDGSNFTLKIRSTKLEDSAMYFCASSGLAGFGIYNEQFFGPGTRLTVL.

The chain employs TRBV5-1 and TRBJ1-1; 7 nucleotides agree with TRBD1. V lost 4 bases to trimming and J lost 0 bases; unmatched junction nucleotides: 3. Germline loops: CDR1 SGHRS, CDR2 YFSETQ. CDR3 size: 14 residues. The CDR3 here is CASSMTGMNTEAFF. Written as DNA, the CDR3 is TGCGCCAGCAGCATGACAGGGATGAACACTGAAGCTTTCTTT.

The J gene is TRBJ1-2, the V gene TRBV27, with D perhaps TRBD1 (5 bases). V gave up 4 bases and J gave up 6 bases, with 15 bases separating them. Per germline, CDR1 MNHEY and CDR2 SMNVEV (reference sequence). CDR3 length: 14 residues. This CDR3 is CASSSDGGLHGYTF. As DNA, the CDR3 is TGTGCCAGCAGTTCGGACGGGGGGTTGCATGGCTACACCTTC.

This clone was seen just once. The chain links TRBV5-4 to TRBJ2-2, with TRBD1 matching 7 bases. Per the germline V gene, CDR1 is SGHNT and CDR2 is YYREEE (reference sequence). The length of the CDR3 is 15 residues. V dropped 5 bases and J dropped 5; count of bases not matched to a gene: 9. CDR3 bases: TGTGCCAGCAGTTCTCCGGGACAGCCTACCGGGGAGCTGTTTTTT. Translating gives CASSSPGQPTGELFF.

The chain couples TRBV6-5 to TRBJ1-1; D is unresolved. Germline V gene sequence: CDR1 MNHEY, CDR2 SVGAGI. CDR3 size: 14 residues. V was trimmed by 10 bases and J by 0 bases, leaving 15 bases between them. Here the CDR3 DNA reads TGTGCCACCACCTCCCTGGGCTTGAACACTGAAGCTTTCTTT. Protein sequence: CATTSLGLNTEAFF.

The CDR3 DNA sequence: TGTGCCAGCGCCGACAGGGGGCAAGGCTACACCTTC. Translation: CASADRGQGYTF. This rearrangement joins TRBV2 to TRBJ1-2, with 10 bases that match TRBD1. V shed 8 bases, J shed 8 bases, and the junction held 5 bases outside the gene matches. CDR1 and CDR2 (germline): SNHLY, FYNNEI. There are 12 residues in the CDR3.

The rearrangement links TRBV9 to TRBJ1-1, with D tentatively TRBD1 (5 bases). V shed 0 bases and J shed 1 base, with 10 bases lying between them. There are 15 residues in the CDR3. Germline CDR1 and CDR2: SGDLS and YYNGEE. CDR3 in amino acids: CASSVGEGRNTEAFF. The CDR3, as DNA: TGTGCCAGCAGCGTAGGGGAGGGGAGGAACACTGAAGCTTTCTTT. The full variable domain, rest sourced from reference TRBV9 and TRBJ1-1, is DSGVTQTPKHLITATGQRVTLRCSPRSGDLSVYWYQQSLDQGLQFLIQYYNGEERAKGNILERFSAQQFPDLHSELNLSSLELGDSALYFCASSVGEGRNTEAFFGQGTRLTVV.

This clone appeared once. V gene TRBV5-1 combines with J gene TRBJ2-5; 8 nucleotides match TRBD2. With V trimmed by 4 bases and J by 2 bases, 7 bases remained unmatched. The length of the CDR3 is 15 residues. Looked up from germline, CDR1 is SGHRS and CDR2 is YFSETQ. The CDR3 is CASSPGSGAQETQYF. The CDR3, as DNA: TGCGCCAGCAGCCCGGGTAGCGGGGCACAAGAGACCCAGTACTTC.

The chain carries TRBV5-1 and TRBJ2-1; D ambiguous. The germline CDR1 and CDR2 sequences are SGHRS and YFSETQ. The CDR3 length is 12 residues. Trimming took 3 bases from V and 6 from J, leaving 7 bases between them. The chain's CDR3 is CASSSRVNEQFF. CDR3 DNA: TGCGCCAGCAGCTCCCGGGTCAATGAGCAGTTCTTC.

The chain carries TRBV9 and TRBJ1-6; D not certain. V was clipped by 3 bases and J by 5 bases, with 12 bases between them. Germline loops: CDR1 SGDLS, CDR2 YYNGEE. The CDR3 covers 15 residues. The CDR3 DNA sequence: TGTGCCAGCAGCGCGGAAGGAGGGCATAATTCACCCCTCCACTTT. This codes for CASSAEGGHNSPLHF.

The chain uses TRBV9 and TRBJ2-7, with D possibly matching TRBD1 (6 bases). The CDR3 consists of 14 residues. Germline CDR1 and CDR2: SGDLS and YYNGEE. V lost 6 bases to trimming and J lost 4 bases, with 17 bases between them. This chain's CDR3 is CASTLGEGEYEQYF. The CDR3 DNA reads as TGTGCCAGCACCCTAGGAGAGGGGGAATACGAGCAGTACTTC.

This chain uses TRBV2 with TRBJ2-7, with 7 bases lining up with TRBD1. Germline loops: CDR1 SNHLY, CDR2 FYNNEI. The CDR3 extends over 15 amino acids. The V segment lost 6 bases and the J segment 3 bases; nucleotides outside the gene matches: 11. The CDR3 loop reads CASRNRGQENYEQYF. The CDR3 DNA reads as TGTGCCAGCAGGAACCGAGGACAGGAAAACTACGAGCAGTACTTC.

The J gene is TRBJ2-7, the V gene TRBV7-9; the D gene is possibly TRBD2 (7 bases). The CDR3 covers 14 residues. V lost 5 bases, J lost 4 bases, and 15 bases lay in between. CDR1 SEHNR and CDR2 FQNEAQ come from the germline V gene (reference sequence). The CDR3 spells CASSPRGGSYEQYF. CDR3 bases: TGTGCCAGCAGCCCTAGGGGGGGTTCATACGAGCAGTACTTC.

The J gene is TRBJ2-7, the V gene TRBV7-9, with a weak D call TRBD2 (6 bases). CDR1 is SEHNR and CDR2 is FQNEAQ in the germline V gene (reference sequence). CDR3 size: 16 residues. V was trimmed by 0 bases and J by 2 bases, leaving 14 bases between them. CDR3 nucleotide sequence: TGTGCCAGCAGCTTAGCCACGGGACTCCAGACCTACGAGCAGTACTTC. Its translation is CASSLATGLQTYEQYF.

This chain connects TRBV25-1 to TRBJ2-7; 9 nucleotides align to TRBD1. The CDR3 loop spans 14 amino acids. Per the germline V gene, CDR1 is MGHDK and CDR2 is SYGVNS. V trimming: 6 bases; J trimming: 4 bases; junction bases outside the gene matches: 7. For the CDR3, the DNA is TGTGCCAGCAGAGCCGGGACAGGGACTTACGAGCAGTACTTC. Translating it yields CASRAGTGTYEQYF.

This chain joins TRBV10-3 and TRBJ2-3, with 10 bases that match TRBD2. CDR1 and CDR2 from the germline V gene are ENHRY and SYGVKD. J was trimmed by 2 bases and V by 10 bases; bases with no gene match: 9. The CDR3 sequence is 15 residues long. CDR3 sequence: CATTQGTSVTDTQYF. DNA of the CDR3: TGTGCCACCACCCAAGGGACTAGCGTCACAGATACGCAGTATTTT.

V and J are TRBV5-1 and TRBJ2-3; D unclear. Germline values: CDR1 SGHRS, CDR2 YFSETQ. CDR3 size: 16 residues. V shed 2 bases and J shed 1 base, with 14 bases lying between them. The DNA of the CDR3 is TGCGCCAGCAGCTTAGTTACGGGTGCCGGCACAGATACGCAGTATTTT. Its translation is CASSLVTGAGTDTQYF.

This chain connects TRBV7-2 to TRBJ2-1; 8 positions agree with TRBD2. CDR3 length: 13 residues. The V gene's germline CDR1 is SGHTA and CDR2 FQGNSA. Trimming took 2 bases from V and 6 from J; bases not matched to a gene: 0. In DNA, the CDR3 is TGTGCCAGCAGCTTAAGCGGGGGCAATGAGCAGTTCTTC. Translation gives CASSLSGGNEQFF.

The chain combines TRBV5-6 with TRBJ1-3, with 7 nucleotides matching TRBD1. The length of the CDR3 is 17 residues. CDR1 is SGHDT, CDR2 YYEEEE, per germline. After removal of 0 bases from V and 0 bases from J, the junction contained 6 bases not matched to a gene. Written as DNA, the CDR3 is TGTGCCAGCAGCTTGGTGGGACAGCGAGTCTCTGGAAACACCATATATTTT. It specifies CASSLVGQRVSGNTIYF.

The chain recombines TRBV10-2 with TRBJ2-6; D is ambiguous. The germline V gene has CDR1 WSHSY and CDR2 SAAADI. This CDR3 has 15 amino acids. Trimming cost V 0 bases and J 2 bases, with 5 bases left between them. CDR3 bases: TGCGCCAGCAGTGAGTCCTTTGCTGGGGCCAACGTCCTGACTTTC. Translated: CASSESFAGANVLTF.

This chain joins TRBV18 and TRBJ2-1, with 7 bases lining up with TRBD2. V shed 0 bases, J shed 0 bases, and the junction held 17 bases outside the gene matches. Germline V lookup: CDR1 KGHSH, CDR2 LQKENI. This CDR3 spans 21 amino acids. CDR3 sequence reads: CASSPPSLAEGTVSSYNEQFF. In DNA, the CDR3 is TGTGCCAGCTCACCACCTTCCCTAGCGGAAGGAACCGTGAGCTCCTACAATGAGCAGTTCTTC.

The chain uses TRBV11-3 and TRBJ2-2, with TRBD2 matching 7 bases. The CDR3 consists of 16 residues. Germline lookup yields CDR1 SGHNT and CDR2 YENEEA. V trimming: 5 bases; J trimming: 5 bases; junction bases outside the gene matches: 11. The CDR3 coding sequence is TGTGCCAGCAGCCCCTGGGGGGGAGTAGGTACCGGGGAGCTGTTTTTT. Translation gives CASSPWGGVGTGELFF.

V is TRBV2 and J is TRBJ2-1; TRBD2 might be the D (6 bases). Germline V CDR1 and CDR2: SNHLY, FYNNEI. The CDR3 totals 13 residues. The V and J ends lost 6 bases and 2 bases respectively, with 8 bases between them. The CDR3 DNA sequence: TGTGCCAGCAGAAGGGAGGCCTACAATGAGCAGTTCTTC. Encoded protein: CASRREAYNEQFF.

V is TRBV4-1 and J is TRBJ1-5; the D gene is possibly TRBD1 (5 bases). Germline values: CDR1 MGHRA, CDR2 YSYEKL. V was trimmed by 2 bases and J by 0 bases, leaving 14 bases between them. This CDR3 is 17 amino acids long. CDR3: CASSQWIRGDSNQPQHF. Written as DNA, the CDR3 is TGCGCCAGCAGCCAATGGATCCGGGGGGATAGCAATCAGCCCCAGCATTTT.